This section outlines one TCR beta chain sequence together with its context. Method: immunoSEQ multiplex PCR; TCRdb's copy keeps in-frame clones and lacks some. This sample has approximately 69,000 clones, with 88% found just once. The data were obtained in a study of OX40 agonist ivuxolimab in advanced cancers. CDR1 and CDR2 (germline): SGHNT, YYREEE (reference sequence). CDR3 length: 13 residues. The ends were cut back, 1 base at V and 8 bases at J, with 10 bases in the middle. The rearrangement joins TRBV5-4 to TRBJ2-1, with D unclear. The input for sequencing was CD4+ or CD8+ T cells sorted from blood, taken in a trial of the OX40 agonist ivuxolimab. The TCR originated in an adult with an advanced solid tumor such as melanoma, head and neck, liver or kidney cancer. The CDR3 DNA sequence: TGTGCCAGCAGCTTGTTAACGGACCATGAGCAGTTCTTC. This gives the protein CASSLLTDHEQFF.